The clone carrying this T cell receptor (beta chain) came up many times. Antigen specificity is unknown. Generation of TCR beta libraries employed quantitative 5'-RACE incorporating molecular barcodes. TCRdb re-called the 5' RACE reads through MiXCR, storing one row per CDR3 protein. This table has 150,000 to 200,000 distinct CDR3 sequences, more than 9% appearing once. The data were obtained in a study of CD8 T cells in ankylosing spondylitis. Study findings and constraints: Earlier work had already found some motif variants in reactive arthritis synovial fluid and blood. Reportedly, disease-linked clones are significantly enriched in ankylosing spondylitis patients' matched synovial fluid.

The receptor comes from a male donor with ankylosing spondylitis or in good health (not recorded which). Sequencing was done on a sample of blood, either unsorted or a sorted T cell fraction (not recorded which).

CDR3 coding DNA: TGTGCCAATTCTGGGGGGGGCGGCTATGGCTACACCTTC. Its translation: CANSGGGGYGYTF. The rearrangement joins TRBV28 to TRBJ1-2, with D tentatively TRBD1 (6 bases). Germline assignment: CDR1 MDHEN and CDR2 SYDVKM. V lost 10 bases, J lost 4 bases, and 16 bases lay in between. The CDR3 spans 13 residues.